These T cell receptor beta chains were read from a single sample in a study of blood T cell repertoires in COVID-19. The method was immunoSEQ multiplex PCR; TCRdb's version includes in-frame clones alone and lacks a portion of them. Among under 80,000 clones listed, around 86% were seen once. Material: peripheral blood. The receptors were gathered from a man in his 70s with acute or convalescent COVID-19. The CDR3 runs from the conserved cysteine through the conserved F or W. A D gene is named only where the DNA matches it firmly. Size tells how often a clone was seen (once, few, many) or the class of an expanded clone, and some rows leave it out.

TRBV12-3/TRBV12-4	TRBJ2-2	.	.	TGTGCCAGCAGTTTCGCCGGGGAGCTGTTTTTT	CASSFAGELFF
TRBV4-1	TRBJ1-5	.	.	TGCGCCAGCAGCCAAGATGGCCAGGTGAATCAGCCCCAGCATTTT	CASSQDGQVNQPQHF
TRBV5-4	TRBJ1-6	.	.	TGTGCCAGCCTCGACAGGACCACTTATAATTCACCCCTCCACTTT	CASLDRTTYNSPLHF
TRBV29-1	TRBJ1-1	TRBD1	.	TGCAGCGTGGACAGGGGGCGTAGGATGAACACTGAAGCTTTCTTT	CSVDRGRRMNTEAFF
TRBV7-9	TRBJ1-3	.	once	TGTGCCAGCAGCCCTTCTGGAAACACCATATATTTT	CASSPSGNTIYF
TRBV2	TRBJ1-5	.	.	TGTGCCAGCAAGAAGGAAACGGGAGGAGATCAGCCCCAGCATTTT	CASKKETGGDQPQHF
TRBV27	TRBJ1-2	TRBD1	once	TGTGCCAGCAGCCAGGACAGGGCGCGTGGGTCTGGCTACACCTTC	CASSQDRARGSGYTF
TRBV6-4	TRBJ2-1	TRBD1	.	TGTGCCAGCAGTCCCGGGACAGGGTTTAAGGATGAGCAGTTCTTC	CASSPGTGFKDEQFF
TRBV5-1	TRBJ2-2	TRBD1	.	TGCGCCAGCAGCCGGCGACAGGGGGCGCTCACCGGGGAGCTGTTTTTT	CASSRRQGALTGELFF
TRBV11-2	TRBJ2-3	TRBD2	.	TGTGCCAGCAGCGTAAACCGGGGGGGGGATACGCAGTATTTT	CASSVNRGGDTQYF
TRBV7-3	TRBJ1-2	.	.	TGTGCCAGCAGCTTACCCGGGGATGGCTACACCTTC	CASSLPGDGYTF
TRBV9	TRBJ1-5	.	once	TGTGCCAGCAGCGTAGACGGCGGGCAGCCCCAGCATTTT	CASSVDGGQPQHF